This T cell receptor beta chain was documented in a study of PD-L1 blockade in urothelial cancer. Study as a whole: Analysis of blood occurred 3 weeks (second dose) and 6 weeks after treatment start.

Study-level points and caveats: Tumor-linked clones in blood grew more by 3 weeks in durable-benefit patients.

Trimming removed 2 bases from V and 7 bases from J, with 10 bases in between. CDR1 SGHRS and CDR2 YFSETQ come from the germline V gene. The CDR3 sequence is 14 residues long. A remark on this clone: Antigen: not known.

The data were produced by immunoSEQ multiplex PCR, yet TCRdb's version contains in-frame clones alone and is incomplete. The data hold tens of thousands of clones, with 80% to 90% observed a single time. This chain joins TRBV5-1 and TRBJ1-6, with D possibly TRBD1 on 5 matching bases. This clonotype was sampled from a man aged 50 to 60 with urothelial cancer. Material: PBMCs, obtained around atezolizumab (anti-PD-L1) treatment. CDR3 residues: CASSFRQKNSPLHF. CDR3 nucleotide sequence: TGCGCCAGCAGCTTCCGACAGAAGAATTCACCCCTCCACTTT.